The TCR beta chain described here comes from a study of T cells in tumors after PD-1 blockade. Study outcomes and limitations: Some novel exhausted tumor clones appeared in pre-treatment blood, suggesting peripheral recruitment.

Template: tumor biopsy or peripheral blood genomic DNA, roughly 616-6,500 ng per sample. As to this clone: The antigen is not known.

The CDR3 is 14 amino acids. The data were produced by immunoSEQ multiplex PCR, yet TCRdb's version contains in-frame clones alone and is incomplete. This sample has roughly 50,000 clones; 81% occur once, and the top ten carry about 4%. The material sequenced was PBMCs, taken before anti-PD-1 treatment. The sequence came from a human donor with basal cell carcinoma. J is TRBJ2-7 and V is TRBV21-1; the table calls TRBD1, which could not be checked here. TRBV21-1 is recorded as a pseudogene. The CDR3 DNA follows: TGTGCCAGCAGCAAAGGGGGGACAACCTACGAGCAGTACTTC. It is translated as CASSKGGTTYEQYF.